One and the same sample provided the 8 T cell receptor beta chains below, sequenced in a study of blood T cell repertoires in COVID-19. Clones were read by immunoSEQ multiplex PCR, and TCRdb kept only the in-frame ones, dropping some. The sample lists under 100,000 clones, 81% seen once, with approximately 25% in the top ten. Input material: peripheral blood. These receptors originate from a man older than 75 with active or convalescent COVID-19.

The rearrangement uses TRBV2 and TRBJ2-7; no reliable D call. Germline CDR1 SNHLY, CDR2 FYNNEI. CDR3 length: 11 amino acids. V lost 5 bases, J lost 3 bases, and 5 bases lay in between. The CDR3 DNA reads TGTGCCAGCAGTACAGTCTACGAGCAGTACTTC. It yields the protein CASSTVYEQYF.

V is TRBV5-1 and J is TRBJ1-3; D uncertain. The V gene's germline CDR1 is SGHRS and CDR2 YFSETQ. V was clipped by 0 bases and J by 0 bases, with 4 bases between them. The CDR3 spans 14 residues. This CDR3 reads CASSLDSSGNTIYF. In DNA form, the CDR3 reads TGCGCCAGCAGCTTGGATAGCTCTGGAAACACCATATATTTT.

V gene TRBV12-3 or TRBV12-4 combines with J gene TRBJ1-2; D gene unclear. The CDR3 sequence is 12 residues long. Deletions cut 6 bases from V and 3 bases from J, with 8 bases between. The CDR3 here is CASRTADYGYTF. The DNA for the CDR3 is TGTGCCAGCAGAACGGCGGACTATGGCTACACCTTC.

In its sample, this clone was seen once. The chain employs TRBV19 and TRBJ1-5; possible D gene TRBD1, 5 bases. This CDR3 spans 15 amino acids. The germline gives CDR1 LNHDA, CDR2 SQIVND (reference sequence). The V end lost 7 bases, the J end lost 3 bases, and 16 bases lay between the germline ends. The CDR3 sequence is CASTVTAVNNQPQHF. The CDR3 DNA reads TGTGCCAGTACCGTGACAGCCGTAAACAATCAGCCCCAGCATTTT.

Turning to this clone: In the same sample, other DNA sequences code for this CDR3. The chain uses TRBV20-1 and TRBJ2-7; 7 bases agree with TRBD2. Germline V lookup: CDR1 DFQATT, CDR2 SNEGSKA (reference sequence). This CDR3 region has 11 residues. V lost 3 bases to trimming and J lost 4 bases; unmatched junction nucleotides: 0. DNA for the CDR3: TGCAGTGCTAGGGGGGGGTACGAGCAGTACTTC. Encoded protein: CSARGGYEQYF.

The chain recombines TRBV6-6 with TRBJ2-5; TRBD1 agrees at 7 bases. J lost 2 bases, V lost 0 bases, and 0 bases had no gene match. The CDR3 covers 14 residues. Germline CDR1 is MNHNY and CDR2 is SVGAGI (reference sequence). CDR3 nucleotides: TGTGCCAGCAGTTACTCGGACAGGCAAGAGACCCAGTACTTC. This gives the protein CASSYSDRQETQYF.

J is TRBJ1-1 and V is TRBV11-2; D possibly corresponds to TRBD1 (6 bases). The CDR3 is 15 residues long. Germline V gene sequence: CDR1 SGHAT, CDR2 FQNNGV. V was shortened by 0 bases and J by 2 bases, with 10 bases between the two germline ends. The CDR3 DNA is TGTGCCAGCAGCTTAGATCCAGGGGAAAACACTGAAGCTTTCTTT. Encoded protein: CASSLDPGENTEAFF. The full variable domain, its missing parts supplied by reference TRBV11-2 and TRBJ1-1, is EAGVAQSPRYKIIEKRQSVAFWCNPISGHATLYWYQQILGQGPKLLIQFQNNGVVDDSQLPKDRFSAERLKGVDSTLKIQPAKLEDSAVYLCASSLDPGENTEAFFGQGTRLTVV.

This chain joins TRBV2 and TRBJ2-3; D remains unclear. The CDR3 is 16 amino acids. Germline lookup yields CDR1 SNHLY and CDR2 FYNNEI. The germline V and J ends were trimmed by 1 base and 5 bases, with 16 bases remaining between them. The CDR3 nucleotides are TGTGCCAGCAGTGAAGGCGCCTTCTCCCAATTAGATACGCAGTATTTT. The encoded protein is CASSEGAFSQLDTQYF.